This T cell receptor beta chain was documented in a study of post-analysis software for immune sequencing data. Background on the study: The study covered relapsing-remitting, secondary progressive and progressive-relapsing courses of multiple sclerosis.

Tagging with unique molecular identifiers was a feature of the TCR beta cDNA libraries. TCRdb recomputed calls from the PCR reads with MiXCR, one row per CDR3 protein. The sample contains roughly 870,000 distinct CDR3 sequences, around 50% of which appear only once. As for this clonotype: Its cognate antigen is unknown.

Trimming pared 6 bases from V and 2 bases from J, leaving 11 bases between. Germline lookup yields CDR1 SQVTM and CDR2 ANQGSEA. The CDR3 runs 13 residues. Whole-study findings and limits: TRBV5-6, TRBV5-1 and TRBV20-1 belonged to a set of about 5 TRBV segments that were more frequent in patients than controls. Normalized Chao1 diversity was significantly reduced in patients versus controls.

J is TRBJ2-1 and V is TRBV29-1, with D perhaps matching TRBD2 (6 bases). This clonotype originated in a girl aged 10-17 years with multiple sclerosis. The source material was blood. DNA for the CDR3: TGCAGCGTAGCGGGCCTTCCCTACAATGAGCAGTTCTTC. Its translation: CSVAGLPYNEQFF.